These 26 T cell receptor beta chains share one sample of origin, sequenced in a study of cytomegalovirus exposure and HLA in healthy donors. PCR used 60 Vbeta primers and 13 Jbeta primers. The protocol was immunoSEQ multiplex PCR, while the TCRdb copy is restricted to in-frame clones and leaves out a portion. The profile shows some 160,000 clones, roughly 85% of them singletons. The specimen sequenced was PBMCs. These receptors were obtained from a young man in good health and CMV-seropositive.

To note about this clone: In the same sample, other DNA sequences code for this CDR3. The V gene is TRBV5-4, the J gene TRBJ2-3; 13 positions agree with TRBD2. The CDR3 spans 17 residues. The V and J ends lost 4 bases and 0 bases, in that order; junction bases with no gene match: 5. Per germline, CDR1 SGHNT and CDR2 YYREEE (reference sequence). Here the CDR3 DNA reads TGTGCCAGCAGCCCGGGACTAGCGGGAAGGAGCACAGATACGCAGTATTTT. Translated: CASSPGLAGRSTDTQYF.

V usage is TRBV7-2 and J usage is TRBJ1-4; 9 bases align to TRBD1. The length of the CDR3 is 16 residues. V trimming: 3 bases; J trimming: 3 bases; junction bases outside the gene matches: 5. Germline V gene data show CDR1 as SGHTA and CDR2 as FQGNSA. In DNA, the CDR3 is TGTGCCAGCAGCTTGGTACAGGGGGCAGCTAATGAAAAACTGTTTTTT. Residues: CASSLVQGAANEKLFF. Using reference TRBV7-2 and TRBJ1-4 for the parts outside the CDR3, the full variable domain is GAGVSQSPSNKVTEKGKDVELRCDPISGHTALYWYRQSLGQGLEFLIYFQGNSAPDKSGLPSDRFSAERTGGSVSTLTIQRTQQEDSAVYLCASSLVQGAANEKLFFGSGTQLSVL.

The chain uses TRBV10-3 and TRBJ2-3, with 10 bases that match TRBD2. The CDR3 contains 15 residues. V lost 6 bases and J lost 1; bases outside the gene matches: 4. Germline loops: CDR1 ENHRY, CDR2 SYGVKD. DNA of the CDR3: TGTGCCATCAGCGTGACTAGCGGGCGCACAGATACGCAGTATTTT. This encodes CAISVTSGRTDTQYF.

This clone was detected a few times. The genes are TRBV6-5 and TRBJ1-3, with a possible D match to TRBD1 (6 bases). The CDR3 consists of 13 residues. Trimming removed 10 bases at V and 2 bases at J, with 12 bases between. CDR1 and CDR2 (germline): MNHEY, SVGAGI. Here the CDR3 reads CATRTVAGNTIYF. The DNA of the CDR3 is TGTGCCACCCGGACAGTAGCTGGAAACACCATATATTTT.

The V and J genes are TRBV14 and TRBJ1-1; D is uncertain. The CDR3 has 15 amino acids. Between the trimmed V and J ends, which lost 0 bases and 0 bases, there was a span of 8 bases. The germline V gene has CDR1 SGHDN and CDR2 FVKESK. DNA of the CDR3: TGTGCCAGCAGCCAAGATTACAGATTGAACACTGAAGCTTTCTTT. Its protein is CASSQDYRLNTEAFF.

This clone has just one count. The V gene is TRBV19, the J gene TRBJ2-7, with 9 bases matching TRBD2. The V gene's germline CDR1 is LNHDA and CDR2 SQIVND (reference sequence). The CDR3 contains 16 residues. The junction had 15 bases not matched to a gene; V was cut back by 10 bases and J by 2 bases. The CDR3 nucleotides read TGTGCCACCGACAATAAGCGGGCGGGAGGGCCCTACGAGCAGTACTTC. This gives the protein CATDNKRAGGPYEQYF.

V and J are TRBV5-8 and TRBJ1-6, with D perhaps TRBD1 (5 bases). The CDR3 has 14 amino acids. V was pared by 0 bases and J by 10 bases, with 11 bases between. Germline values: CDR1 SGHTS, CDR2 YDEGEE. CDR3: CASSLAGEYSPLHF. Here the CDR3 DNA reads TGTGCCAGCAGCTTGGCGGGGGAGTACTCACCCCTCCACTTT.

This chain connects TRBV7-2 to TRBJ1-1; D is unclear. The CDR3 spans 14 residues. V dropped 3 bases and J dropped 6 bases, with 14 bases sitting between them. Per the germline V gene, CDR1 is SGHTA and CDR2 is FQGNSA. CDR3 DNA sequence: TGTGCCAGCAGCTTTGCTGGGGTCGGGGCTGAAGCTTTCTTT. As protein: CASSFAGVGAEAFF.

The chain links TRBV4-1 to TRBJ2-7; 15 nucleotides match TRBD2. The V gene's germline CDR1 is MGHRA and CDR2 YSYEKL. The CDR3 covers 16 residues. The ends lost 0 bases at V and 7 bases at J; junction bases unmatched: 4. The chain's CDR3 is CASSQDGGTSGREQYF. CDR3 in DNA: TGCGCCAGCAGCCAAGATGGCGGGACTAGCGGGAGGGAGCAGTACTTC.

The gene calls are TRBV11-3 and TRBJ2-6; D gene uncertain. V was shortened by 8 bases and J by 0 bases, with 5 bases between the two germline ends. The CDR3 loop spans 13 amino acids. Germline CDR1 SGHNT, CDR2 YENEEA. CDR3 residues: CASRSSGANVLTF. The DNA for the CDR3 is TGTGCCAGCCGTAGCTCTGGGGCCAACGTCCTGACTTTC.

CDR3 sequence (DNA): TGTGCCAGCAGCTTCGACAGGCGTGCAACTAATGAAAAACTGTTTTTT. Protein sequence: CASSFDRRATNEKLFF. The J gene is TRBJ1-4, the V gene TRBV5-6, with D possibly being TRBD1 (6 bases). The V end was cut by 2 bases, the J end by 0 bases, with 11 bases between. The CDR3 is 16 residues long. From germline, CDR1 is SGHDT and CDR2 YYEEEE.

The CDR3 nucleotides are TGTGCCAGCAGCTCCATTGGACTAGACGGGACCCAGTACTTC. Residues: CASSSIGLDGTQYF. The rearrangement joins TRBV7-2 to TRBJ2-5; 7 bases map to TRBD2. This CDR3 has 14 residues. Trimming took 4 bases from V and 7 from J; bases not matched to a gene: 9. The germline CDR1 and CDR2 sequences are SGHTA and FQGNSA. Full variable domain (outside the CDR3, taken from reference TRBV7-2 and TRBJ2-5): GAGVSQSPSNKVTEKGKDVELRCDPISGHTALYWYRQSLGQGLEFLIYFQGNSAPDKSGLPSDRFSAERTGGSVSTLTIQRTQQEDSAVYLCASSSIGLDGTQYFGPGTRLLVL.

The chain carries TRBV7-9 and TRBJ2-3; TRBD1 agrees at 9 bases. There are 17 residues in the CDR3. The germline gives CDR1 SEHNR, CDR2 FQNEAQ (reference sequence). Losses at the gene ends were 4 bases for V and 4 bases for J; bases not matched to a gene: 12. Here the CDR3 DNA reads TGTGCCAGCAGCTCTCAGGGGGACAGGGAGGGTGCAGATACGCAGTATTTT. Its protein product is CASSSQGDREGADTQYF. Looking up the rest from reference TRBV7-9 and TRBJ2-3 gives the full variable domain: DTGVSQNPRHKITKRGQNVTFRCDPISEHNRLYWYRQTLGQGPEFLTYFQNEAQLEKSRLLSDRFSAERPKGSFSTLEIQRTEQGDSAMYLCASSSQGDREGADTQYFGPGTRLTVL.

The rearrangement uses TRBV1 and TRBJ2-7; the table gives TRBD1 as D, unverified against the DNA. TRBV1 has pseudogene status. This CDR3 has 14 amino acids. The CDR3 sequence is CTSRKRDRENEQYV. The CDR3, as DNA: TGCACCAGCAGAAAACGGGACAGGGAAAACGAGCAGTACGTC.

The CDR3 reads CASSLIEGTNTGELFF. The DNA of the CDR3 is TGTGCCAGCAGCTTAATTGAGGGAACGAACACCGGGGAGCTGTTTTTT. This sequence joins TRBV5-4 and TRBJ2-2; D possibly corresponds to TRBD2 (5 bases). CDR3 size: 16 residues. Germline loops: CDR1 SGHNT, CDR2 YYREEE (reference sequence). Trimming took 2 bases from V and 0 from J, leaving 11 bases between them.

This sequence joins TRBV13 and TRBJ1-2; TRBD1 matches 9 bases. From germline, CDR1 is PRHDT and CDR2 FYEKMQ (reference sequence). V lost 4 bases and J lost 1; bases outside the gene matches: 7. This CDR3 is built from 16 residues. The chain's CDR3 is CASSYRTDRGNYGYTF. DNA of the CDR3: TGTGCCAGCAGCTACCGCACGGACAGGGGTAACTATGGCTACACCTTC.

This clone was detected a few times. The chain uses TRBV4-3 and TRBJ2-1; TRBD1 matches 10 bases. The CDR3 extends over 16 amino acids. Germline V gene lookup returns CDR1 LGHNA and CDR2 YSLEER. With V trimmed by 3 bases and J by 2 bases, 4 bases remained unmatched. The CDR3 DNA sequence: TGCGCCAGCAGCCATACCGGGACAGGGGCCTACAATGAGCAGTTCTTC. Protein product: CASSHTGTGAYNEQFF.

The chain is built from TRBV7-6 and TRBJ2-7, with 10 bases matching TRBD2. The J segment lost 0 bases and the V segment lost 2 bases, leaving 1 base of the junction unmatched. This CDR3 has 15 amino acids. CDR1 SGHVS and CDR2 FNYEAQ come from the germline V gene. The CDR3 spells CASSLSSGSSYEQYF. The CDR3 DNA reads as TGTGCCAGCAGCTTATCTAGCGGGAGCTCCTACGAGCAGTACTTC.

The chain carries TRBV19 and TRBJ1-5; D is perhaps TRBD1 (6 bases). This CDR3 has 15 amino acids. CDR1 is LNHDA, CDR2 SQIVND, per germline (reference sequence). V was shortened by 5 bases and J by 3 bases, with 14 bases between the two germline ends. The CDR3 DNA follows: TGTGCCAGTAGTTCTGGGGGCACCTACAATCAGCCCCAGCATTTT. It encodes CASSSGGTYNQPQHF.

This chain connects TRBV7-6 to TRBJ2-1; 7 bases line up with TRBD1. The CDR3 extends over 16 amino acids. Germline CDR1 reads SGHVS; CDR2 reads FNYEAQ. The ends lost 5 bases at V and 4 bases at J; junction bases unmatched: 11. The CDR3 region is CASSPSPGTDYNEQFF. The CDR3, as DNA: TGTGCCAGCAGCCCTTCACCCGGGACAGATTACAATGAGCAGTTCTTC.

The V gene is TRBV20-1, the J gene TRBJ2-3; D uncertain. This CDR3 spans 10 amino acids. Per germline, CDR1 DFQATT and CDR2 SNEGSKA (reference sequence). Trimming removed 5 bases from V and 6 bases from J, with 6 bases in between. Here the CDR3 reads CSAARDTQYF. The CDR3 region has the DNA TGCAGTGCTGCTAGGGATACGCAGTATTTT.

The rearrangement uses TRBV21-1 and TRBJ2-5; the listed D gene, TRBD1, was not tested against the DNA. TRBV21-1 is flagged as a pseudogene. The CDR3 totals 14 residues. The CDR3 coding sequence is TGTGCCAGCCCCCGGGACACTCGGCAGGAGACCCAGTACTTC. It translates to CASPRDTRQETQYF.

The chain recombines TRBV7-6 with TRBJ2-7, with 7 bases fitting TRBD2. Germline-derived CDR1 and CDR2 are SGHVS and FNYEAQ. Unmatched junction bases numbered 8, after V lost 4 bases and J lost 2 bases. The CDR3 contains 15 residues. The CDR3: CASSSRDYPTYEQYF. The CDR3 DNA reads TGTGCCAGCAGCTCAAGGGACTATCCAACCTACGAGCAGTACTTC.

The J gene is TRBJ2-3, the V gene TRBV2, with a possible D match to TRBD1 (6 bases). Trimming removed 5 bases from V and 2 bases from J, with 20 bases in between. CDR3 size: 17 residues. The germline CDR1 and CDR2 sequences are SNHLY and FYNNEI. In DNA, the CDR3 is TGTGCCAGCAGTTACAGGGACGGAGGCCCTAACACAGATACGCAGTATTTT. It encodes CASSYRDGGPNTDTQYF.

The table lists this clone with a count of one. The chain combines TRBV6-6 with TRBJ2-1; 9 bases align to TRBD1. The CDR3 has 15 amino acids. With 5 bases clipped from V and 2 bases from J, the junction kept 4 bases outside the gene matches. In germline, CDR1 is MNHNY, CDR2 SVGAGI (reference sequence). The CDR3 here is CASSADRGAYNEQFF. The CDR3 coding sequence is TGTGCCAGCAGTGCTGACAGGGGGGCCTACAATGAGCAGTTCTTC.

The chain couples TRBV6-6 to TRBJ2-1; 8 bases are a match to TRBD1. The CDR3 has 14 residues. Unmatched junction bases numbered 6, after V lost 6 bases and J lost 5 bases. Germline V lookup: CDR1 MNHNY, CDR2 SVGAGI (reference sequence). CDR3 sequence reads: CASSLDRGNNEQFF. The CDR3 DNA reads as TGTGCCAGCAGCCTCGACAGGGGCAACAATGAGCAGTTCTTC.